This T cell receptor beta chain was identified in a study of blood T cell repertoires in COVID-19. Germline values: CDR1 SQVTM, CDR2 ANQGSEA. The CDR3 runs 13 residues. V lost 2 bases to trimming and J lost 0 bases, with 8 bases between them. TCRdb's copy holds only in-frame clones and misses some; the assay was immunoSEQ multiplex PCR. Of hundreds of thousands of clones listed, more than 70% are singletons. The sample was PBMCs or T cells enriched from blood (not recorded which). The J gene is TRBJ2-7, the V gene TRBV29-1, with D tentatively TRBD1 (6 bases). The clonotype originates from a man aged 35-49 years in a cohort exposed to, infected with or recovered from COVID-19 (not recorded which). The chain's CDR3 is CSVERGSSYEQYF. As DNA, the CDR3 is TGCAGCGTTGAAAGGGGGAGCTCCTACGAGCAGTACTTC.